This TCR beta chain is drawn from a study of shared clonotypes between healthy human individuals (dated by TCRdb to the early 2020s). Looking at the study overall: A couple of women and a few men aged 18 to 49 years were included in the cohort. For each donor, CD4 naive and CD4 memory were each run on three plates, CD8 naive on two plates, and CD8 memory on one plate. The study deeply sequenced blood TCR repertoires of about 5 healthy adults to estimate repertoire size and the extent of clonotype sharing between individuals. Libraries were prepared and TCR repertoires were sequenced by different laboratories using diverse techniques, in order to increase sequencing depth and limit assay-specific biases. Per donor, leukapheresis produced somewhere between about 0.94 and 9.5 billion PBMCs.

TCR CDR3 regions were amplified from genomic DNA by multiplex PCR using the deep immunoSEQ assay. Extracted genomic DNA from each cell subset was spread evenly across all wells of several immunoSEQ 96-well plates, with each plate serving as a replicate. For sorted subsets, each replicate PCR was loaded with 200 ng genomic DNA, equivalent to approximately 27,000 T cell genomes. The purified libraries were quantified using a Qubit 3.0 fluorometer, sized with a Bioanalyzer 2100, and then quantified again using the KAPA Library Quantification kit. Every immunoSEQ 96-well plate was sequenced on a dedicated single-read 150-cycle Illumina NextSeq 550 flow cell. The study's own analysis went as follows. The immunoSEQ output contained only junctional sequences without quality scores, so filtering could not match that applied to full-length reads. Sequences were annotated with PyIR, a Python wrapper for IgBLAST v1.9, and V/J genes and CDR3 were assigned using IMGT germline references. Any read was removed if the V/J assignment was weak (E-value above 1e-6), the CDR3 was missing, or the read contained stop codons, out-of-frame junctions, or ambiguous translated residues. A V3J clonotype was defined by an identical inferred V gene, J gene, and CDR3 amino acid sequence. Percentage overlap between repertoires was computed as shared unique clonotypes divided by the size of the smaller repertoire. Three approaches were used to assess repertoire richness: RTK rarefaction, the Chao1 estimator, and Recon v2.1 estimates of unobserved clonotypes. OLGA was used to compute generation probabilities for all TCRbeta clonotypes that the gDNA method yielded from several donors. In its TCRdb copy, this immuneACCESS table keeps in-frame sequences only and misses some clones. Where compared with another copy, unresolved V genes explain less than half of these, and the others have no known cause. V and J calls and clone size are as listed in that table; D and trimming were resolved from the DNA. This sample has roughly 2 million clones in its table, and roughly 94% of those were observed once. The leading ten clones occupy 0.9% to 1.3% of the sample.

In this sample, this clone turned up once. What antigen it recognizes has not been identified. No base qualities exist here, and no much larger clone lies one base off it. Broad study findings and their caveats: Higher generation probabilities were observed for clonotypes shared by all four sorted-subset donors than for non-shared clonotypes. Even with the large sequencing depth, rarefaction of the sorted-subset datasets indicated that sequencing was incomplete. When four donors were compared, the shared fraction of clonotypes was roughly 5% for naive CD4, approximately 3.3% for naive CD8, 2% to 2.5% for memory CD4, and around 0.37% for memory CD8. Based on pairwise subsampling, the degree of clonotype sharing among donors was expected to be affected by sequencing depth. Naive subsets generally had larger estimated clonotype richness than memory subsets. Because the study included only a small number of donors, the genetic and exposure-history diversity represented was limited. Sampling was limited to blood, and TCR repertoires in tissue likely differ from TCR repertoires in blood.

Trimming at the junction amounts to 0 bases on V and 5 bases on J, and the germline ends lie 11 bases apart. The germline V gene specifies SGHTS as CDR1 and YDEGEE as CDR2. From its cysteine to its phenylalanine, the CDR3 spans 14 amino acids. Only CDR3 DNA remains: 42 bases, in frame from the first base. CD8 naive samples consisted of CD45RO-negative cells that were positively selected for CCR7, yielding a CD45RA+CCR7+ population without TemRA cells. Donors were healthy HIV-negative adults with no recently reported acute infections or vaccinations. All donors were Caucasian adults living in Nashville, Tennessee, USA. After blood collection by leukapheresis, PBMCs were isolated using Ficoll-Histopaque density gradient centrifugation and then cryopreserved in the vapor phase of liquid nitrogen. Purity and quantity of every magnetically sorted T cell population were checked by analytical flow cytometry. Each sorted fraction had its genomic DNA isolated and then quantified by UV absorbance on a Nanodrop 2000c.

Recombination connected TRBV5-8 to TRBJ1-1; no D segment can be confidently identified. This receptor was identified in a man aged 18 to 30 in good health. Sequences were obtained from naive CD8+ T cells sorted from blood. What this sample's cell subset or site label stands for: CD45RA+CCR7+. The sequenced DNA is TGTGCCAGCAGCTTGGGGACCCGCGGGACTGAAGCTTTCTTT. It translates as CASSLGTRGTEAFF. Beyond the CDR3, the reference TRBV5-8 and TRBJ1-1 genes provide the residues; the full variable domain reads: EAGVTQSPTHLIKTRGQQATLRCSPISGHTSVYWYQQALGLGLQFLLWYDEGEERNRGNFPPRFSGRQFPNYSSELNVNALELEDSALYLCASSLGTRGTEAFFGQGTRLTVV.